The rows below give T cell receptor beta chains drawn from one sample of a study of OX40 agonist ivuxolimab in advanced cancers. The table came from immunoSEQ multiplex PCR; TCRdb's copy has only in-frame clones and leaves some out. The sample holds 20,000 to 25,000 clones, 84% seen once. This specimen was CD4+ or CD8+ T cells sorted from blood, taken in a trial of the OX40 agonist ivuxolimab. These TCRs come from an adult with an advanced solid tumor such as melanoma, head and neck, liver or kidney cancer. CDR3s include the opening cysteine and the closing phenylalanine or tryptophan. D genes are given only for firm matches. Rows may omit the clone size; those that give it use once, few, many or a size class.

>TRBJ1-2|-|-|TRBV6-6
CASSPSLSGSYGYTF
TGTGCCAGCAGCCCCTCCTTGTCCGGGAGCTATGGCTACACCTTC
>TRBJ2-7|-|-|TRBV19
CASSIAGYYEQYF
TGTGCCAGTAGTATAGCGGGGTACTACGAGCAGTACTTC
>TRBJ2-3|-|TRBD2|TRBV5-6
CASSFGGGGGSTDTQYF
TGTGCCAGCAGTTTTGGGGGTGGCGGGGGTAGCACAGATACGCAGTATTTT
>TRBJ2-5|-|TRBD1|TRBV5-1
CASTPGTGYQETQYF
TGCGCCAGCACTCCCGGGACAGGGTACCAAGAGACCCAGTACTTC
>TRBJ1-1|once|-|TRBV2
CASSEGGRVVMNTEAFF
TGTGCCAGTAGCGAGGGGGGCAGGGTCGTTATGAACACTGAAGCTTTCTTT
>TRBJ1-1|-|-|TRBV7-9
CASASGVSAEAFF
TGTGCCAGCGCGTCAGGCGTTTCCGCTGAAGCTTTCTTT
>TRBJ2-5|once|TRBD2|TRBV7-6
CASSLRPVAGVRETQYF
TGTGCCAGCAGCTTAAGACCGGTAGCGGGGGTTAGAGAGACCCAGTACTTC
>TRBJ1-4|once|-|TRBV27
CASSLSGVPNEKLFF
TGTGCCAGCAGTTTATCGGGGGTTCCCAATGAAAAACTGTTTTTT
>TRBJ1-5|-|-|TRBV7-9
CASSLGPWEPQHF
TGTGCCAGCAGCTTAGGGCCCTGGGAGCCCCAGCATTTT
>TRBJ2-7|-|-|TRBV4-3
CASSQDQGSGYEQYF
TGCGCCAGCAGCCAAGATCAGGGGTCCGGGTACGAGCAGTACTTC
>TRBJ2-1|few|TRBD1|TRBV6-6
CASRGTGVGEQFF
TGTGCCAGCAGGGGGACAGGGGTTGGTGAGCAGTTCTTC
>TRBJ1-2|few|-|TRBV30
CACPLRAGGYTF
TGTGCCTGTCCGCTGCGGGCGGGAGGCTACACCTTC
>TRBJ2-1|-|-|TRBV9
CASSGRGGSGAYNEQFF
TGTGCCAGCAGCGGCCGAGGGGGAAGCGGGGCTTACAATGAGCAGTTCTTC
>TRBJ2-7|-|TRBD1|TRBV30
CAWSLTGGDEQYF
TGTGCCTGGAGTTTGACAGGGGGGGACGAGCAGTACTTC
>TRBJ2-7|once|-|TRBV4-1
CASSQDYPETYEQYF
TGCGCCAGCAGCCAAGATTATCCGGAGACCTACGAGCAGTACTTC
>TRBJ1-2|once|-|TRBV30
CAWSEAVYGYTF
TGTGCCTGGAGTGAGGCAGTCTATGGCTACACCTTC
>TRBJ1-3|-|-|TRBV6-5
CASSWPAGNTIYF
TGTGCCAGCAGTTGGCCGGCGGGAAACACCATATATTTT
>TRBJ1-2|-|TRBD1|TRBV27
CASSSTGGGYGYTF
TGTGCCAGCAGTTCAACAGGGGGAGGCTATGGCTACACCTTC
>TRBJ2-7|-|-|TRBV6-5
CAVINRDAGEQYF
TGTGCCGTGATCAACCGGGACGCCGGGGAGCAGTACTTC
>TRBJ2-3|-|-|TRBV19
CASWGDTQYF
TGTGCCAGCTGGGGAGATACGCAGTATTTT
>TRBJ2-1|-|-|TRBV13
CASSLVGQHYNEQFF
TGTGCCAGCAGCTTAGTTGGACAACACTACAATGAGCAGTTCTTC
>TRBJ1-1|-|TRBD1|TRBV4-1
CASSPYSVRQGTEAFF
TGCGCCAGCAGCCCCTATTCCGTACGACAGGGCACTGAAGCTTTCTTT
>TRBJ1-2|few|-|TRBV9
CASSPSWGDYGYTF
TGTGCCAGCAGCCCTTCGTGGGGTGACTATGGCTACACCTTC
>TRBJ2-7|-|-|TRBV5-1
CASSFTGTAYEQYF
TGCGCCAGCAGCTTCACCGGGACGGCCTACGAGCAGTACTTC
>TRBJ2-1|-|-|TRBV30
CAWSAANNEQFF
TGTGCCTGGAGTGCGGCTAACAATGAGCAGTTCTTC
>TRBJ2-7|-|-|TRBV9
CASSVGGGQTYEQYF
TGTGCCAGCAGCGTAGGGGGGGGACAGACCTACGAGCAGTACTTC
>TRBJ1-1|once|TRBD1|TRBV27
CASRLYPGTGGGEAFF
TGTGCCAGCAGACTATATCCAGGGACAGGGGGGGGAGAAGCTTTCTTT
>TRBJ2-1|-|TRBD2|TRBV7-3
CASSPRTSGGDDEQFF
TGTGCCAGCAGCCCAAGGACTAGCGGGGGGGACGATGAGCAGTTCTTC
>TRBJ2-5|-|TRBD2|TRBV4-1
CASSQRLATGETQYF
TGCGCCAGCAGCCAGAGACTAGCAACAGGCGAGACCCAGTACTTC
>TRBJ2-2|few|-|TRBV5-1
CASSFRNGNTGELFF
TGCGCCAGCAGTTTCAGGAATGGAAACACCGGGGAGCTGTTTTTT
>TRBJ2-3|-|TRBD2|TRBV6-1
CASSQEIATERGGRSILSTDTQYF
TGTGCCAGCAGTCAAGAAATAGCCACGGAGCGGGGGGGTAGATCCATTTTGTCCACAGATACGCAGTATTTT
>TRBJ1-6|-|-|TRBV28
CASSLRSGGSPLHF
TGTGCCAGCAGTTTACGCAGTGGAGGGTCACCCCTCCACTTT
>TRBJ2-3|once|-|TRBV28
CASSTRLVTDTQYF
TGTGCCAGCAGTACTAGACTAGTAACAGATACGCAGTATTTT
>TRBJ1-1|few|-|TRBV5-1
CASSVLGLHTQGLNTEAFF
TGCGCCAGCAGCGTCTTGGGCCTGCATACTCAGGGTCTAAACACTGAAGCTTTCTTT
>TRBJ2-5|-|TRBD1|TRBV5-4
CASSLWGPGTDNQETQYF
TGTGCCAGCAGCCTCTGGGGACCTGGGACAGACAACCAAGAGACCCAGTACTTC
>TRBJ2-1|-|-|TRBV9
CASSVESVGGNEQFF
TGTGCCAGCAGCGTAGAGAGTGTGGGGGGCAATGAGCAGTTCTTC
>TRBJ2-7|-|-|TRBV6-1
CASSGQDAFSYEQYF
TGTGCCAGCAGTGGACAAGACGCTTTCTCCTACGAGCAGTACTTC
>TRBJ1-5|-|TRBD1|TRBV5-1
CASSLDRGNGLGNQPQHF
TGCGCCAGCAGCTTGGACAGGGGTAATGGGTTGGGCAATCAGCCCCAGCATTTT
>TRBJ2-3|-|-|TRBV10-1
CASSDHATGFPSTDTQYF
TGCGCCAGCAGCGACCACGCGACGGGGTTCCCTAGCACAGATACGCAGTATTTT
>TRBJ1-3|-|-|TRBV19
CASSITATPTGNTIYF
TGTGCCAGTAGTATAACCGCGACACCAACTGGAAACACCATATATTTT
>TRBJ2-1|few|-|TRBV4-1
CASSQVSGREDNEQFF
TGCGCCAGCAGCCAAGTATCGGGCAGGGAGGACAATGAGCAGTTCTTC
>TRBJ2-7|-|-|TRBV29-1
CSVIQGRKYEQYF
TGCAGCGTGATACAGGGTAGAAAGTACGAGCAGTACTTC
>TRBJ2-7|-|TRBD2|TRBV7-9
CASSPRGGYEQYF
TGTGCCAGCAGCCCCCGGGGGGGATACGAGCAGTACTTC
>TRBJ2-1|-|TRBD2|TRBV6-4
CASRLAGTWFF
TGTGCCAGTCGACTAGCGGGGACCTGGTTCTTC
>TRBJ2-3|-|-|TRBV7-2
CASSLLLGTDTQYF
TGTGCCAGCAGCTTATTGTTGGGCACAGATACGCAGTATTTT
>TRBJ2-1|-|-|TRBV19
CASRRATAGYNEQFF
TGTGCCAGTCGACGAGCGACTGCCGGGTACAATGAGCAGTTCTTC
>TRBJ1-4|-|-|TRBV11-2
CASSKYQGTNEKLFF
TGTGCCAGCAGCAAATATCAGGGGACTAATGAAAAACTGTTTTTT
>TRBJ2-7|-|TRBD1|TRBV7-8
CASSKGTAYEQYF
TGTGCCAGCAGCAAAGGGACAGCCTACGAGCAGTACTTC
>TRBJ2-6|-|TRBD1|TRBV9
CASSPSLQGARGANVLTF
TGTGCCAGCAGCCCCTCTCTACAGGGGGCGCGTGGGGCCAACGTCCTGACTTTC
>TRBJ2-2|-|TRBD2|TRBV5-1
CASSLASGGANTGELFF
TGCGCCAGCAGCTTGGCTAGCGGGGGGGCGAACACCGGGGAGCTGTTTTTT
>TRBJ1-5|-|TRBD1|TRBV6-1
CASSVRQGGGNQPQHF
TGTGCCAGCAGTGTAAGACAGGGTGGGGGCAATCAGCCCCAACATTTT
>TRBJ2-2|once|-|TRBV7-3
CASGTNTGELFF
TGTGCCAGCGGCACGAACACCGGGGAGCTGTTTTTT
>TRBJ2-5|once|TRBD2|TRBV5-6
CASSLSLAGAPQETQYF
TGTGCCAGCAGCTTGAGTCTAGCGGGGGCCCCCCAAGAGACCCAGTACTTC
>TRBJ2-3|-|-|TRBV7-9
CASSSGGGASTDTQYF
TGTGCCAGCAGCTCCGGCGGGGGCGCTAGCACAGATACGCAGTATTTT